The 27 T cell receptor beta chains below all came from one sample that was sequenced in a study of shared clonotypes between healthy human individuals. Profiled with immunoSEQ multiplex PCR; TCRdb holds only in-frame clones, not every one. The data show roughly 2 million clones, 90% to 95% seen once. The sample consisted of naive CD4+ T cells sorted from blood. Noted subset: CD45RA+ positively selected. These receptors were taken from a man between 18 and 35 years old in good health.

Remarks on this clone: The sample carries other DNA sequences with the same CDR3. The J gene is TRBJ2-7, the V gene TRBV6-1; 13 bases align to TRBD2. The CDR3 loop spans 14 amino acids. Germline trimming cut 8 bases from V and 3 bases from J; bases unmatched to any gene: 4. Germline loops: CDR1 MNHNS, CDR2 SASEGT. The CDR3 loop is CASSRTSGSYEQYF. CDR3 DNA sequence: TGTGCCAGCTCTCGGACTAGCGGGAGCTACGAGCAGTACTTC.

V usage is TRBV9 and J usage is TRBJ2-7; TRBD1 might be the D (6 bases). V lost 2 bases and J lost 6, with 24 bases in between. Germline V gene sequence: CDR1 SGDLS, CDR2 YYNGEE. CDR3 length: 17 amino acids. The chain's CDR3 is CASSVWVTGTYAFEQYF. The CDR3 DNA reads TGTGCCAGCAGCGTCTGGGTCACCGGGACATATGCCTTCGAGCAGTACTTC.

The genes are TRBV18 and TRBJ2-2; TRBD2 aligns across 8 bases. CDR1 is KGHSH and CDR2 is LQKENI in the germline V gene. The CDR3 spans 15 residues. V gave up 4 bases and J gave up 4 bases; unmatched junction bases: 5. The CDR3 coding sequence is TGTGCCAGCTCACTACTAGCGGAGGGCACCGGGGAGCTGTTTTTT. It encodes CASSLLAEGTGELFF. The variable domain in full, completed from reference TRBV18 and TRBJ2-2, reads NAGVMQNPRHLVRRRGQEARLRCSPMKGHSHVYWYRQLPEEGLKFMVYLQKENIIDESGMPKERFSAEFPKEGPSILRIQQVVRGDSAAYFCASSLLAEGTGELFFGEGSRLTVL.

This clone was picked up one time. The chain employs TRBV30 and TRBJ1-1, with 7 bases fitting TRBD1. The CDR3 contains 15 residues. Germline assignment: CDR1 GTSNPN and CDR2 SVGIG (reference sequence). The trim removed 3 bases at V and 1 base at J, leaving 8 bases unmatched. CDR3 loop: CAWRMRGRRNTEAFF. In nucleotides, the CDR3 is TGTGCCTGGAGAATGAGGGGGCGCAGGAACACTGAAGCTTTCTTT.

The CDR3 nucleotides are TGTGCCAGCAGCTTGTCTTATAGCAATCAGCCCCAGCATTTT. Encoded protein: CASSLSYSNQPQHF. The chain joins TRBV5-5 to TRBJ1-5; D is ambiguous. The CDR3 spans 14 residues. Germline V lookup: CDR1 SGHKS, CDR2 YYEKEE (reference sequence). V was cut by 1 base and J by 0 bases, with 5 bases left in between.

The chain recombines TRBV4-1 with TRBJ2-6; D gene ambiguous. Germline CDR1 is MGHRA and CDR2 is YSYEKL. With 4 bases removed from V and 3 bases from J, the gap between germline ends came to 19 bases. The CDR3 has 18 amino acids. For the CDR3, the DNA is TGCGCCAGCAGCCGTCCTGATAGGCTGTTTGATGGGGCCAACGTCCTGACTTTC. The encoded protein is CASSRPDRLFDGANVLTF.

The genes are TRBV5-1 and TRBJ2-1; 12 bases are a match to TRBD1. Germline CDR1 is SGHRS and CDR2 is YFSETQ. The CDR3 length is 15 residues. Losses at the gene ends were 0 bases for V and 7 bases for J; bases not matched to a gene: 2. This CDR3 is CASSLGDRGQNEQFF. The CDR3 coding sequence is TGCGCCAGCAGCTTGGGGGACAGGGGGCAAAATGAGCAGTTCTTC. Full variable domain (outside the CDR3, taken from reference TRBV5-1 and TRBJ2-1): KAGVTQTPRYLIKTRGQQVTLSCSPISGHRSVSWYQQTPGQGLQFLFEYFSETQRNKGNFPGRFSGRQFSNSRSEMNVSTLELGDSALYLCASSLGDRGQNEQFFGPGTRLTVL.

The sample holds one count of this clone. The chain combines TRBV7-3 with TRBJ1-1; TRBD1 might be the D (6 bases). The CDR3 runs 15 residues. Trimming shortened V by 1 base and J by 4 bases, and 13 bases separated the two germline ends. Germline CDR1 SGHTA, CDR2 FQGTGA. CDR3 amino acids: CASSLMSQGTTEAFF. Written as DNA, the CDR3 is TGTGCCAGCAGCTTAATGAGTCAGGGGACCACTGAAGCTTTCTTT.

In the case of this clone: Different DNA sequences within this sample yield the same CDR3. The chain combines TRBV11-3 with TRBJ2-7; no clear D gene. This CDR3 contains 13 residues. V was pared by 1 base and J by 1 base, with 5 bases between. CDR1 SGHNT and CDR2 YENEEA come from the germline V gene. The CDR3 DNA reads as TGTGCCAGCAGCTTAGCCCAGTCCTACGAGCAGTACTTC. Its protein product is CASSLAQSYEQYF.

V usage is TRBV5-1 and J usage is TRBJ2-5, with D tentatively TRBD2 (5 bases). CDR3 length: 15 amino acids. Between the trimmed V and J ends, which lost 5 bases and 1 base, there was a span of 15 bases. Germline CDR1 is SGHRS and CDR2 is YFSETQ. The CDR3 protein is CASSFLARGQETQYF. CDR3 in DNA: TGCGCCAGCAGTTTTTTGGCTCGGGGCCAAGAGACCCAGTACTTC.

V usage is TRBV5-1 and J usage is TRBJ2-7; 7 bases map to TRBD1. After removal of 4 bases from V and 1 base from J, the junction contained 2 bases not matched to a gene. Germline loops: CDR1 SGHRS, CDR2 YFSETQ. The CDR3 contains 13 residues. The CDR3 here is CASSDRESYEQYF. CDR3 sequence (DNA): TGCGCCAGCAGCGACAGGGAGTCCTACGAGCAGTACTTC. Looking up the rest from reference TRBV5-1 and TRBJ2-7 gives the full variable domain: KAGVTQTPRYLIKTRGQQVTLSCSPISGHRSVSWYQQTPGQGLQFLFEYFSETQRNKGNFPGRFSGRQFSNSRSEMNVSTLELGDSALYLCASSDRESYEQYFGPGTRLTVT.

About this clone itself: Different DNA sequences within this sample yield the same CDR3. The rearrangement uses TRBV5-4 and TRBJ1-5; D is ambiguous. The CDR3 loop spans 14 amino acids. Germline CDR1 reads SGHNT; CDR2 reads YYREEE (reference sequence). The V end was cut by 0 bases, the J end by 4 bases, with 8 bases between. CDR3 bases: TGTGCCAGCAGCTTGGGTGGCAGTAATCAGCCCCAGCATTTT. Translated: CASSLGGSNQPQHF.

Worth noting for this clone: This same CDR3 is encoded by further DNA sequences in the sample. In DNA, the CDR3 is TGTGCCAGCTCACCAGGGACCGGAGGGGAAAAACTGTTTTTT. Translated: CASSPGTGGEKLFF. The rearrangement uses TRBV18 and TRBJ1-4, with D possibly matching TRBD1 (5 bases). This CDR3 has 14 amino acids. Looked up from germline, CDR1 is KGHSH and CDR2 is LQKENI. Trimming removed 2 bases at V and 8 bases at J, with 12 bases between.

The chain is built from TRBV28 and TRBJ1-2; no reliable D call. The V and J ends lost 8 bases and 0 bases respectively, with 13 bases between them. This CDR3 region has 14 residues. CDR1 and CDR2 (germline): MDHEN, SYDVKM. The CDR3 spells CASQTAQANYGYTF. CDR3 bases: TGTGCCAGCCAAACAGCGCAAGCTAACTATGGCTACACCTTC.

The chain uses TRBV5-4 and TRBJ2-5, with TRBD2 identical over 7 bases. Germline CDR1 and CDR2: SGHNT and YYREEE (reference sequence). V lost 4 bases to trimming and J lost 4 bases; unmatched junction nucleotides: 10. The CDR3 contains 15 residues. This CDR3 is CASSQAGIKAETQYF. The CDR3 DNA sequence: TGTGCCAGCAGCCAAGCGGGGATAAAAGCAGAGACCCAGTACTTC.

The V call is TRBV9, the J call TRBJ2-4, with D possibly being TRBD2 (6 bases). This CDR3 has 15 amino acids. Germline CDR1 and CDR2: SGDLS and YYNGEE. The V end lost 3 bases, the J end lost 2 bases, and 12 bases lay between the germline ends. Written as DNA, the CDR3 is TGTGCCAGCAGCGCCCCGCGGGACCCCAAAAACATTCAGTACTTC. This sequence encodes CASSAPRDPKNIQYF.

The rearrangement joins TRBV6-6 to TRBJ2-7, with 7 nucleotides matching TRBD2. V lost 8 bases to trimming and J lost 0 bases; unmatched junction nucleotides: 10. The CDR3 spans 15 residues. In germline, CDR1 is MNHNY, CDR2 SVGAGI (reference sequence). This CDR3 reads CASSTRGKSSYEQYF. CDR3 nucleotides: TGTGCCAGCTCGACGCGGGGGAAGAGCTCCTACGAGCAGTACTTC.

The V gene is TRBV5-1, the J gene TRBJ2-3; 12 nucleotides align to TRBD2. With V trimmed by 2 bases and J by 6 bases, 7 bases remained unmatched. Germline values: CDR1 SGHRS, CDR2 YFSETQ. The CDR3 contains 16 residues. DNA for the CDR3: TGCGCCAGCAGCTTTAGGACTAGCGGGGAACTGGATACGCAGTATTTT. Translation: CASSFRTSGELDTQYF.

The table lists this clone with a count of one. V usage is TRBV7-6 and J usage is TRBJ1-2; weak D call: TRBD1 (6 bases). There are 14 residues in the CDR3. Trimming left V 5 bases short and J 4 bases short, with 14 bases between. CDR1 and CDR2 from the germline V gene are SGHVS and FNYEAQ. The CDR3 region has the DNA TGTGCCAGCAGCCCGGTAGGGGGGGGCTATGGCTACACCTTC. Residues: CASSPVGGGYGYTF.

This chain links TRBV29-1 with TRBJ2-2, with a weak D call TRBD2 (6 bases). In germline, CDR1 is SQVTM, CDR2 ANQGSEA. Trimming shortened V by 2 bases and J by 3 bases, and 7 bases separated the two germline ends. The CDR3 loop spans 13 amino acids. CDR3 loop: CSVEPSDTGELFF. The CDR3 DNA reads as TGCAGCGTTGAACCTAGCGACACCGGGGAGCTGTTTTTT.

Note on this clone: The same CDR3 can be traced to other DNA sequences in this sample. The chain has TRBV6-1 and TRBJ1-2; TRBD1 is a possible D gene (5 bases). Between the trimmed V and J ends, which lost 1 base and 5 bases, there was a span of 8 bases. The CDR3 spans 13 residues. Germline V gene data show CDR1 as MNHNS and CDR2 as SASEGT. The CDR3 DNA follows: TGTGCCAGCAGTGAAGTCGGGGGATATGGCTACACCTTC. Its translation is CASSEVGGYGYTF.

The chain's CDR3 is CAIAPKAANTGELFF. The CDR3 nucleotides are TGTGCCATTGCGCCCAAGGCAGCGAACACCGGGGAGCTGTTTTTT. This chain links TRBV10-3 with TRBJ2-2; D gene unclear. This CDR3 is built from 15 residues. Per the germline V gene, CDR1 is ENHRY and CDR2 is SYGVKD. V lost 9 bases and J lost 0, with 14 bases in between.

The V gene is TRBV4-1, the J gene TRBJ2-5; 10 bases are shared with TRBD2. Trimming at V came to 4 bases and at J to 3 bases, leaving 5 bases not matched to a gene. CDR1 and CDR2 from the germline V gene are MGHRA and YSYEKL. This CDR3 has 15 residues. As DNA, the CDR3 is TGCGCCAGCAGCCCCAAGGGACTAGCGAAAGAGACCCAGTACTTC. Its translation is CASSPKGLAKETQYF.

V gene TRBV5-6 combines with J gene TRBJ2-1; TRBD1 agrees at 8 bases. Germline CDR1 is SGHDT and CDR2 is YYEEEE. The CDR3 length is 15 residues. V gave up 3 bases and J gave up 0 bases; unmatched junction bases: 2. In nucleotides, the CDR3 is TGTGCCAGCAGCTGGGACAGGAGCTCCTACAATGAGCAGTTCTTC. Residues: CASSWDRSSYNEQFF.

Ten or more counts support this clone. The chain carries TRBV29-1 and TRBJ1-5; TRBD1 might be the D (5 bases). Trimming stripped 2 bases from V and 0 bases from J, with 11 bases between. The V gene's germline CDR1 is SQVTM and CDR2 ANQGSEA. This CDR3 has 15 amino acids. CDR3: CSVERGRYSNQPQHF. DNA of the CDR3: TGCAGCGTTGAACGGGGCCGCTATAGCAATCAGCCCCAGCATTTT.

As for this clone: This sample also contains other DNA sequences that code for the same CDR3. The chain carries TRBV5-4 and TRBJ2-5; TRBD2 matches at 8 bases. Germline V gene data show CDR1 as SGHNT and CDR2 as YYREEE (reference sequence). The V gene end was trimmed by 0 bases and the J gene end by 1 base; junction bases not matched to a gene: 2. The CDR3 spans 15 residues. CDR3 residues: CASSLGLAGQETQYF. In nucleotides, the CDR3 is TGTGCCAGCAGCTTGGGGCTAGCGGGCCAAGAGACCCAGTACTTC.

The rearrangement links TRBV27 to TRBJ1-5; TRBD1 matches at 8 bases. Germline trimming cut 5 bases from V and 0 bases from J; bases unmatched to any gene: 9. This CDR3 spans 17 amino acids. Per germline, CDR1 MNHEY and CDR2 SMNVEV (reference sequence). The CDR3 region is CASSAVDRGTSNQPQHF. The CDR3, as DNA: TGTGCCAGCAGTGCCGTAGACAGGGGAACTAGCAATCAGCCCCAGCATTTT.